This T cell receptor beta chain came from a study of T cells in Graves' hyperthyroidism and ophthalmopathy. Study findings and constraints: Blood also carried most thyroid clonotypes expanded above 0.001.

Regions amplified from RNA transcripts were the TCR beta CDR3 regions. RT-PCR in the first round (using the HTBI primer set) targeted the TCR CDR3. TCRdb fed the multiplex PCR reads into MiXCR, producing one record per CDR3 protein. The data contain some 500,000 distinct CDR3 sequences, 15% to 20% of them singletons. The CDR3 spans 15 residues. Germline loops: CDR1 MNHNS, CDR2 SASEGT. V shed 6 bases and J 6 bases; nucleotides not matched to a gene: 14. Details on this clonotype: What it recognizes is unknown.

Enrolled ophthalmopathy patients presented with a Clinical Activity Score of at least 3, a NOSPECS grade of at least 4, and disease duration under 3 months. The study left out patients who had uncontrolled infection, other autoimmune disease, pregnancy or lactation. Specimen: blood. The receptor was derived from a woman aged 25 to 39 with Graves' ophthalmopathy. This chain connects TRBV6-1 to TRBJ2-7, with 7 bases that match TRBD1. As DNA, the CDR3 is TGTGCCAGCAGCCCACGCCGGGACAGAAAAAGCGAGCAGTACTTC. Protein product: CASSPRRDRKSEQYF.